The following is a TCR beta chain sequence with its context. The antigen remains undetermined. Sequence at one end of the junction differs from germline and may be a read error. These data originate in a study of T cell responses to AZD1222 COVID-19 vaccine. In the study overall: Second-dose recipients at about 4 or about 12 weeks were treated as one pooled group.

General study results and limits: Targets within unmutated variant regions were reportedly found for nearly half of spike-specific TCRs. Clonal diversity was possibly underestimated, and white British individuals and females predominated among donors. A rise in Spike-specific TCR breadth and depth followed two AZD1222 doses.

CDR1 and CDR2 from the germline V gene are MGHRA and YSYEKL. The CDR3 has 11 residues. Profiled with immunoSEQ multiplex PCR; TCRdb holds only in-frame clones, not every one. Of some 200,000 clones in the sample, 75% to 90% were seen once. The TCR originated in an adult in good health. The gene calls are TRBV4-1 and TRBJ1-2; TRBD1 is a possible D gene (6 bases). Material: peripheral blood, obtained on day 0 of AZD1222 vaccination. This CDR3 is CKVGGANWAHF. CDR3 DNA sequence: TGTAAGGTGGGGGGCGCAAATTGGGCCCACTTC.